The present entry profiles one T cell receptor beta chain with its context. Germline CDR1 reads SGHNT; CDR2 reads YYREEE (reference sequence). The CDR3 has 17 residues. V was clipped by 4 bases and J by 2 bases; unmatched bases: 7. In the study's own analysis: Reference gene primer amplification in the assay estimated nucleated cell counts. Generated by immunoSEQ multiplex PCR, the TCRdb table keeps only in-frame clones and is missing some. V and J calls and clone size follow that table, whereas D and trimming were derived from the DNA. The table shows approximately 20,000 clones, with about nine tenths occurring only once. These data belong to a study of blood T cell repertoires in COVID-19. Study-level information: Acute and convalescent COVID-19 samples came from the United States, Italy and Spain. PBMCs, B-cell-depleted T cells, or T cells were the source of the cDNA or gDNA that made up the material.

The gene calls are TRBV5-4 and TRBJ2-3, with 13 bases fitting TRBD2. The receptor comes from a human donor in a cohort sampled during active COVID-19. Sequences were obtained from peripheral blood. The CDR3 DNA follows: TGTGCCAGCAGCCTACTGACTAGCGGGGGGCACACAGATACGCAGTATTTT. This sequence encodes CASSLLTSGGHTDTQYF.